This T cell receptor (beta chain) was retrieved from a study of blood T cell repertoires in COVID-19. Sequenced by immunoSEQ multiplex PCR; TCRdb stores in-frame clones only, minus some. The sample has 50,000 to 60,000 clones; roughly 85% are singletons. The CDR3 has 13 amino acids. The germline gives CDR1 LGHNA, CDR2 YNFKEQ. The V end was cut by 1 base, the J end by 5 bases, with 8 bases between. The sequence was collected from a human donor in a cohort sampled during active COVID-19. V and J are TRBV4-2 and TRBJ1-1; perhaps TRBD1 as D (5 bases). Sequencing used peripheral blood. CDR3: CASSQVGQTEAFF. CDR3 bases: TGTGCCAGCAGCCAAGTGGGGCAGACTGAAGCTTTCTTT.